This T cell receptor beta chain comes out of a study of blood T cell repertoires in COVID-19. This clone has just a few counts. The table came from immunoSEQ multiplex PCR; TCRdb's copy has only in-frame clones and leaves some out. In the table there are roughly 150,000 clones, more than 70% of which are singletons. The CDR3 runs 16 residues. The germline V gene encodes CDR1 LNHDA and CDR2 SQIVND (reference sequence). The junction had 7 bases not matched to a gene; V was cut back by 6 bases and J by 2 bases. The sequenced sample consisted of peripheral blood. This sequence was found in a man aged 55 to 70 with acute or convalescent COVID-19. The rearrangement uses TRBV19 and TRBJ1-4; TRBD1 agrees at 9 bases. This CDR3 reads CASSLGGTGTNEKLFF. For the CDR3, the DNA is TGTGCCAGTAGCCTTGGAGGGACAGGGACTAATGAAAAACTGTTTTTT.